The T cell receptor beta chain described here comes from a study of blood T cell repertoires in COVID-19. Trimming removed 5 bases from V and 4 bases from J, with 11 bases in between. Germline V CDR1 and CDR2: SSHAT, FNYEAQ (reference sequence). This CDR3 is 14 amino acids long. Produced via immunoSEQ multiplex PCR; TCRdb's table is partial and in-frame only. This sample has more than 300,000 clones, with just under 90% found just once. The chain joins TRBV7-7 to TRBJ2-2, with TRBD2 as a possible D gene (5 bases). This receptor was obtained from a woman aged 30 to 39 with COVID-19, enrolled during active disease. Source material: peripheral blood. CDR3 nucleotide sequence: TGTGCCAGCAGCAGGGCCCGGGGCACCGGGGAGCTGTTTTTT. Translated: CASSRARGTGELFF.